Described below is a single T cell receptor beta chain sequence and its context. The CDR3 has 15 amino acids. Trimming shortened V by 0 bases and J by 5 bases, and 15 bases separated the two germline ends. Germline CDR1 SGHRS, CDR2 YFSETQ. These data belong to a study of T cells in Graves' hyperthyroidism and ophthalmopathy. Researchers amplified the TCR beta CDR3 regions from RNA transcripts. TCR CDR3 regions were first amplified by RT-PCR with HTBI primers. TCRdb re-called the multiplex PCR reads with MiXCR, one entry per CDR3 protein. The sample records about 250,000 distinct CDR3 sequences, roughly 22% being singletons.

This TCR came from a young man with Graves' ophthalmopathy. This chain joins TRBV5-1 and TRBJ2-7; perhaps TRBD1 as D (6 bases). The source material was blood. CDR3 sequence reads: CASSLAGGRGHEQYF. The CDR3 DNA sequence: TGCGCCAGCAGCTTGGCGGGTGGCAGGGGCCACGAGCAGTACTTC.